The 4 T cell receptor beta chains reported below all come from one sample, sequenced in a study of blood T cell repertoires in COVID-19. Libraries were prepared by immunoSEQ multiplex PCR; TCRdb keeps only in-frame clonotypes and omits some of them. The data hold around 260,000 clones, with 86% observed a single time. Sequenced: peripheral blood. The receptor source for this set is a man aged 25-45 years with active or convalescent COVID-19.

As for this clone: A junction end diverges from the germline sequence, so it may reflect a read error. This sequence joins TRBV28 and TRBJ2-5; 8 bases line up with TRBD1. The germline gives CDR1 MDHEN, CDR2 SYDVKM. This CDR3 contains 16 residues. The CDR3 DNA sequence: TGCGCCTACGCTTCAGGGGGCAGGGGAACTGGAGAGACCCAGTACTTC. This translates into CAYASGGRGTGETQYF.

The V call is TRBV30, the J call TRBJ1-2; a possible D gene is TRBD1 (5 bases). V lost 4 bases to trimming and J lost 5 bases, with 17 bases between them. The CDR3 has 14 residues. Germline V CDR1 and CDR2: GTSNPN, SVGIG (reference sequence). The CDR3 nucleotides read TGTGCCTGGACCCAAAATCGGGGGGGGTATGGCTACACCTTC. Protein sequence: CAWTQNRGGYGYTF.

V is TRBV30 and J is TRBJ1-5; TRBD1 aligns across 12 bases. Trimming removed 7 bases from V and 3 bases from J; junction bases left unmatched: 19. CDR1 GTSNPN and CDR2 SVGIG come from the germline V gene (reference sequence). This CDR3 is 19 amino acids long. The CDR3 protein is CALRVGTGGAMGNNQPQHF. The CDR3 DNA reads TGTGCCTTGCGGGTCGGGACAGGGGGCGCAATGGGTAACAATCAGCCCCAGCATTTT.

As regards this clone: At the DNA level, this CDR3 is encoded by other sequences in the same sample as well. The V gene is TRBV10-1, the J gene TRBJ1-1, with D perhaps TRBD1 (5 bases). CDR1 is WNHNN and CDR2 is SYGVQD in the germline V gene (reference sequence). The CDR3 has 14 amino acids. Trimming left V 3 bases short and J 1 base short, with 9 bases between. The CDR3 loop is CASSESQGNTEAFF. The CDR3 bases are TGCGCCAGCAGTGAATCTCAGGGGAACACTGAAGCTTTCTTT.